These T cell receptor beta chains were read from a single sample in a study of T cell responses to AZD1222 COVID-19 vaccine. Here immunoSEQ multiplex PCR was the method, and the copy in TCRdb shows in-frame clones only, minus some. This table has about 100,000 clones, 70% to 90% appearing once. This specimen was peripheral blood, taken 28 days after the second AZD1222 dose. The receptors originated from an adult who received the AZD1222 COVID-19 vaccine. CDR3s include the opening cysteine and the closing phenylalanine or tryptophan. The D gene is left open where the match is weak. Clone size is shown for a subset of rows, as once, few, many or a class of expanded clone.

TRBJ2-5 . 14 . TRBV7-2 TGTGCCAGCAGCTTAGGTGGTGACGGAAAGACCCAGTACTTC CASSLGGDGKTQYF
TRBJ1-5 . 16 TRBD1 TRBV4-2 TGTGCCAGCAGCCAAGAGGAGGGGGCCAGCAATCAGCCCCAGCATTTT CASSQEEGASNQPQHF
TRBJ2-1 . 16 . TRBV7-2 TGTGCCAGCAGCTTAATCGGGCCCAGCTCCTACAATGAGCAGTTCTTC CASSLIGPSSYNEQFF
TRBJ2-5 few 16 TRBD2 TRBV10-3 TGTGCCATCAGTGAGGGCTTGGCGGGGGGACAAGAGACCCAGTACTTC CAISEGLAGGQETQYF
TRBJ2-7 . 16 . TRBV15 TGTGCCACCAGCAGAGTGGGAACAGGCAACTCCTACGAGCAGTACTTC CATSRVGTGNSYEQYF
TRBJ1-6 . 17 . TRBV6-1 TGTGCCAGCAGTGAAGCCCATGGCGGGGGGAATAATTCACCCCTCCACTTT CASSEAHGGGNNSPLHF
TRBJ2-1 . 12 . TRBV14 TGTGCCAGCAGCCAAGCTGGCAATGAGCAGTTCTTC CASSQAGNEQFF
TRBJ1-1 . 14 . TRBV24-1 TGTGCCTCCCCCCGGGGAGGGAATACATATGAAGCTTTCTTT CASPRGGNTYEAFF
TRBJ2-1 few 15 TRBD2 TRBV29-1 TGCAGCGTCCTAGGACTAGCGGGTGCTTACAATGAGCAGTTCTTC CSVLGLAGAYNEQFF
TRBJ2-3 . 17 TRBD2 TRBV3-1/TRBV3-2 TGTGCCAGCAGCCAACCCGGACTAGCCGAAGGCACAGATACGCAGTATTTT CASSQPGLAEGTDTQYF
TRBJ2-5 . 14 TRBD1 TRBV7-9 TGTGCCAGCACCTCGACGGGGACAGAAGAGACCCAGTACTTC CASTSTGTEETQYF
TRBJ1-5 . 15 . TRBV6-5 TGTGCCAGCAGTTATTCTGGGGTTAGCAATCAGCCCCAGCATTTT CASSYSGVSNQPQHF
TRBJ1-2 few 15 . TRBV27 TGTGCCAGCAGTTTAATTGGGACGGATGGTAGAGGCTACACCTTC CASSLIGTDGRGYTF
TRBJ2-1 . 14 . TRBV5-1 TGCGCCAGCAGCCCTGGACAAAAATACAATGAGCAGTTCTTC CASSPGQKYNEQFF
TRBJ2-3 . 15 TRBD1 TRBV19 TGTGCCAGTAACGACAGGGGCGGCACGACAGATACGCAGTATTTT CASNDRGGTTDTQYF
TRBJ2-1 . 13 . TRBV24-1 TGTGCCACCAGTGATGATGGCTACAATGAGCAGTTCTTC CATSDDGYNEQFF
TRBJ2-5 . 16 TRBD1 TRBV4-2 TGTGCCAGCAGCCAAGACCGGGACAGGGGCCAAGAGACCCAGTACTTC CASSQDRDRGQETQYF
TRBJ1-6 once 14 . TRBV3-1/TRBV3-2 TGTGCCAGCAGCCCGACCTATGTTAATTCACCCCTCCACTTT CASSPTYVNSPLHF
TRBJ2-3 . 12 . TRBV15 TGTGCCACCAGCACTCCCGGGACACCGCAGTATTTT CATSTPGTPQYF
TRBJ1-2 . 13 TRBD1 TRBV10-3 TGTGCCATCAGTATGACAGGGTTCGATGGCTACACCTTC CAISMTGFDGYTF
TRBJ1-6 . 14 . TRBV20-1 TGCAGTGCTAGTTGGGGGGTGAGTAATTCACCCCTCCACTTT CSASWGVSNSPLHF
TRBJ2-5 . 17 TRBD2 TRBV30 TGTGCCTACCCCGGACTAGCGGGGAACCAGGATCAAGAGACCCAGTACTTC CAYPGLAGNQDQETQYF
TRBJ2-7 once 13 TRBD1 TRBV2 TGTGCCAGCGGGGGGACAGGCGACTACGAGCAGTACTTC CASGGTGDYEQYF
TRBJ2-3 . 16 TRBD2 TRBV2 TGTGCCAGCAGTCAAACACTAGCGGGGAACGCAGATACGCAGTATTTT CASSQTLAGNADTQYF
TRBJ1-1 . 15 . TRBV4-1 TGCGCCAGCAGCCAAGTAACCCTCGGGCAAACTGAAGCTTTCTTT CASSQVTLGQTEAFF
TRBJ2-7 . 14 . TRBV7-3 TGTGCCAGCAGCCCCACCCCTACAGGCTACGAGCAGTACTTC CASSPTPTGYEQYF
TRBJ1-4 many 14 . TRBV4-2 TGTGCCAGCAGCCAACTGGGTTCTAATGAAAAACTGTTTTTT CASSQLGSNEKLFF
TRBJ2-7 . 14 . TRBV6-5 TGTGCCAGCAGTTACGGAGGCCCTTCCTACGAGCAGTACTTC CASSYGGPSYEQYF
TRBJ2-2 . 14 . TRBV12-5 TGTGCTAGTGGTTTGGGACCGAACACCGGGGAGCTGTTTTTT CASGLGPNTGELFF
TRBJ1-2 . 13 . TRBV7-3 TGTGCCAGCAGCTACGATGTAGGGGTGGGCTACACCTTC CASSYDVGVGYTF
TRBJ1-1 . 13 TRBD1 TRBV7-9 TGTGCCAGCAGCTCGAGGGGACAGCCAAAAGCTTTCTTT CASSSRGQPKAFF
TRBJ2-5 . 14 . TRBV4-3 TGCGCCAGCAGCCTATCGAGGGGGCAAGAGACCCAGTACTTC CASSLSRGQETQYF
TRBJ2-6 . 15 . TRBV6-5 TGTGCCAGCAGCAAGGGGGGGACCGGGGCCAACGTCCTGACTTTC CASSKGGTGANVLTF
TRBJ1-1 . 17 . TRBV7-8 TGTGCCAGCAGCTTAATGACGGGGGGGGAAACGAACACTGAAGCTTTCTTT CASSLMTGGETNTEAFF
TRBJ2-5 . 16 . TRBV3-1/TRBV3-2 TGTGCCAGCAGCCAAGTCTTCCGGGGGCACCAAGAGACCCAGTACTTC CASSQVFRGHQETQYF
TRBJ1-1 once 15 TRBD1 TRBV10-2 TGCGCCAGCAGTGCCTCGACAGGGGGCTGGGATGAAGCTTTCTTT CASSASTGGWDEAFF
TRBJ1-1 . 14 . TRBV9 TGTGCCAGCAGCGAGGCGAGACAGCCCACTGAAGCTTTCTTT CASSEARQPTEAFF
TRBJ2-5 . 15 . TRBV7-2 TGTGCCAGCAGCAAGCCCGGGCGGGGGCGGGAGACCCAGTACTTC CASSKPGRGRETQYF